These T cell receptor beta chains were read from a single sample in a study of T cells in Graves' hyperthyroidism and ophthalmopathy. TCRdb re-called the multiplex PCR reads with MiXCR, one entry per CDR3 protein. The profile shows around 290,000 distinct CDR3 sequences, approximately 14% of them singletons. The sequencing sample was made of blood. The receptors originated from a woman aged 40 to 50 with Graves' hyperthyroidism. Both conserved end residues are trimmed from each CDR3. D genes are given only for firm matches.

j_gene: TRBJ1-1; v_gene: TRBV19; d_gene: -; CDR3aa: ASSIKVQGRTEAF
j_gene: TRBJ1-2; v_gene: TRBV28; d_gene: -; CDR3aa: ASSSNSNYGYT
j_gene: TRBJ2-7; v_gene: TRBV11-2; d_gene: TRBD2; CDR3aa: ASSRQTSGSAVQY
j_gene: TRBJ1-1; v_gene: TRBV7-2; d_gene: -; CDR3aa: ASSLGWGGTEAF
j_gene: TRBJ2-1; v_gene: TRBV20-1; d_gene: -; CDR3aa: SASRRRDEQF
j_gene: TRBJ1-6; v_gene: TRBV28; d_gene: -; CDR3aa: ASSPGAGSSYNSPLH
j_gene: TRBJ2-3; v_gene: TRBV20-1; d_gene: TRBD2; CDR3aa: SASPGLAGLDTQY
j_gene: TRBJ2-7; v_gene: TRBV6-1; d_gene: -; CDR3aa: ASRPPRGSYEQY
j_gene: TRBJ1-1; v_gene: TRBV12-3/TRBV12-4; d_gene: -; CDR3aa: ASSLQATNTEAF
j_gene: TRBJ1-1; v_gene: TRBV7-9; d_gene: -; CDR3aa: ASSHAAGAVPEAF
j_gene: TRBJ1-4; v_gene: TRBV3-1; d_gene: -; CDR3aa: ASSQGQPRSLF
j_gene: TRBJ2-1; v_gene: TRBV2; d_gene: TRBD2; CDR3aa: AGGVTYNEQF
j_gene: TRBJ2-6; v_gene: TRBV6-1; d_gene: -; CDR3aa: ASSSLDGGASGANVLT
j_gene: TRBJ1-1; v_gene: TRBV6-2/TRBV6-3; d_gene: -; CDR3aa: ASSWTGGRVQTEAF
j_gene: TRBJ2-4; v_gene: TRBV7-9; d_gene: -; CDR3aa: ASSLGTTAGNIQY
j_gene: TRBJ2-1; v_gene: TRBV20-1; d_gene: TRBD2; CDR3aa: SAGLAGGREQF
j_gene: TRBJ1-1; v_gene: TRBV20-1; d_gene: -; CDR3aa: SARTSPSRNTEAF
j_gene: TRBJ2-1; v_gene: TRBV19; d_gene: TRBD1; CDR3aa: ASSAGPMTGFYEQF
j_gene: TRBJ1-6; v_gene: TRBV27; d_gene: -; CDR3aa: ASSQPGAPLH
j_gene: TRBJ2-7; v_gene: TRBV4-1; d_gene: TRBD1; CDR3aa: ASSYGQGINEQY
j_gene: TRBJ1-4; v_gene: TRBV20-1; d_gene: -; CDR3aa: SARDRLREKLF
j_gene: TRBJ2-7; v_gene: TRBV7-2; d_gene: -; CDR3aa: ASSPGQVASYEQY
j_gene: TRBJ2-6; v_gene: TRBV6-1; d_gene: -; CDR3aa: ASRGATGANVLT
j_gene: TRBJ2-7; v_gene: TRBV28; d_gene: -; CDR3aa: ASRGPDEQY
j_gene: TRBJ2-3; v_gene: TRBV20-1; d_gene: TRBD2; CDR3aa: NAPTLAVSDTQY
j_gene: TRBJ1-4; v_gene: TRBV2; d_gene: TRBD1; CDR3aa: ASRVGTGTPNEKLF
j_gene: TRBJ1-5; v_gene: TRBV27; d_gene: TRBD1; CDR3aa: ASRWTGSNQPQH
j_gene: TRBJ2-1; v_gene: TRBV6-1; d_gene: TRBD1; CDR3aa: ASSRDRAGYNEQF
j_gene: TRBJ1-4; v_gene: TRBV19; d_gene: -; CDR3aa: ASSMGTTNEKLF
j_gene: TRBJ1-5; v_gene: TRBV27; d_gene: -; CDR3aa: ASSLIANQPQH
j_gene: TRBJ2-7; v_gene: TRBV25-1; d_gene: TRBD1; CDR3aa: ASSGPGTASYEQY
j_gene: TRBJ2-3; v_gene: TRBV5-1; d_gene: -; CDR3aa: ASSLGQGGIVGVADTQY
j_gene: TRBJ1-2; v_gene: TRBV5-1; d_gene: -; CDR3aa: ASSTDSSGYT
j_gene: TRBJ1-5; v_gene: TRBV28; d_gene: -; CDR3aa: ASSFRGSNQPQH
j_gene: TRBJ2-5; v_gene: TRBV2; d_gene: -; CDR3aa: ASSEWETQY
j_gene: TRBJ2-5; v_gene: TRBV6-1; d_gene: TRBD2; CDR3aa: ATWAGALSPQY
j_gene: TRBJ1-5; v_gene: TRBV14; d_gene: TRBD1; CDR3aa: ASSHLDRDQPQH
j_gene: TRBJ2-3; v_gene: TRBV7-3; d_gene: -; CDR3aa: ASSPGLRGGTDTQY
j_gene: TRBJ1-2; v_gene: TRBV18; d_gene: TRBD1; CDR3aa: ASSPRDRVNYGYT
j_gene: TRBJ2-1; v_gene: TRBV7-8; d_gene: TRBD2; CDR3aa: ASSLRGRGGSSYNEQF
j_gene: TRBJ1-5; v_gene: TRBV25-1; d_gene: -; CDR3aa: ATPRRGVGNQPQH
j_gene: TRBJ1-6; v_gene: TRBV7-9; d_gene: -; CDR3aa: ASSRRELGNSPLH
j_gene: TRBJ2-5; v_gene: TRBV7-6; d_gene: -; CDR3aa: ASSPRVMGMETQY
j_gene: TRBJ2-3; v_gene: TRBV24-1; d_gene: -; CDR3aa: ATSGTDVPSTDTQY
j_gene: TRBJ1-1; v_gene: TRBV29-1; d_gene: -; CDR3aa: SVEGPVQGNTEAF
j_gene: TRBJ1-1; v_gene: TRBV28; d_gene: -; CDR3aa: ASIASTEAF
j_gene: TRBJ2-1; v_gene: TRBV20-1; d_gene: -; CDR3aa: SARVRNEQF
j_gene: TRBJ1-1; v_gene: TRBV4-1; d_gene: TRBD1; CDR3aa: ASSQILRGSPEAF
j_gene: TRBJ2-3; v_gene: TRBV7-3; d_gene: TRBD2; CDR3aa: ASSSGTITDTQY
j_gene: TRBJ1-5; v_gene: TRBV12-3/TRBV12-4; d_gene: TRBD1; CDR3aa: ASSRQGATQPQH
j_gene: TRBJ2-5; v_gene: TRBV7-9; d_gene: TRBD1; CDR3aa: ASSSLQGVQETQY
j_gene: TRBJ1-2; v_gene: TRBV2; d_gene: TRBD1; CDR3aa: ASSGGQGADGYT
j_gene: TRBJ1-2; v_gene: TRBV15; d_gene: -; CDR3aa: ATSNPGSPYGYT
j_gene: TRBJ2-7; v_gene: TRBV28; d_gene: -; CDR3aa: ASSLLLGEQY
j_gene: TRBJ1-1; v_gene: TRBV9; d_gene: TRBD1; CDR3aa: ASSVGTMDRNGEAF